This T cell receptor beta chain was profiled in a study of PD-1 blockade in mismatch repair-deficient tumors. Study-level results: Rapid post-treatment expansion, then contraction, generally preceding radiologic response, marked tumor-resident clones.

Notes on this clone: Antigen specificity is unknown.

The method was immunoSEQ multiplex PCR; TCRdb's version includes in-frame clones alone and lacks a portion of them. The table shows tens of thousands of clones, with around 75% occurring only once. Sequences were derived from peripheral blood, sampled 4 weeks after starting pembrolizumab. This sequence originates from an adult with mismatch repair-deficient cancer.

CDR3 amino acids: CASSSSGTGDETQYF. In DNA, the CDR3 is TGTGCCAGCAGCTCCTCCGGGACAGGGGACGAGACCCAGTACTTC. The genes are TRBV7-8 and TRBJ2-5, with 10 bases identical to TRBD1. CDR1 is SGHVS and CDR2 is FQNEAQ in the germline V gene. The junction had 7 bases not matched to a gene; V was cut back by 4 bases and J by 5 bases. The CDR3 consists of 15 residues.